The rows below give T cell receptor beta chains drawn from one sample of a study of chemoradiotherapy in HPV16-positive cancers. Measured with immunoSEQ multiplex PCR; TCRdb has only the in-frame clones, and not every one. The sample holds about 35,000 clones; around 80% are singletons and the top ten take about 4.1%. This sample comprised blood, obtained from a patient who underwent chemoradiotherapy. Receptors originate from a human donor with HPV-associated anogenital cancer. The CDR3 runs from the conserved cysteine through the conserved F or W. A D gene is named only where the DNA matches it firmly. Size tells how often a clone was seen (once, few, many) or the class of an expanded clone, and some rows leave it out.

.,.,TRBV14,TRBJ1-2,15,CASSHSRRANYGYTF,TGTGCCAGCAGCCACTCCCGGAGGGCTAACTATGGCTACACCTTC
.,.,TRBV7-3,TRBJ2-2,15,CASSPSGAGSGELFF,TGTGCCAGCAGCCCCTCTGGGGCCGGATCCGGGGAGCTGTTTTTT
.,TRBD1,TRBV11-1,TRBJ2-1,15,CASSLTRTGGNEQFF,TGTGCCAGCAGCTTGACCCGGACAGGGGGGAATGAGCAGTTCTTC
.,.,TRBV5-1,TRBJ2-2,13,CASSPGGTGELFF,TGCGCCAGCAGCCCGGGCGGCACCGGGGAGCTGTTTTTT
.,TRBD1,TRBV30,TRBJ2-5,15,CAWSVGTGIMETQYF,TGTGCCTGGAGTGTAGGGACAGGGATTATGGAGACCCAGTACTTC
.,.,TRBV5-1,TRBJ2-1,15,CASSSDISSYNEQFF,TGCGCCAGCAGCTCGGACATCAGCTCCTACAATGAGCAGTTCTTC
.,.,TRBV5-1,TRBJ2-3,16,CASSLGANRNTDTQYF,TGCGCCAGCAGCTTGGGGGCTAATCGGAACACAGATACGCAGTATTTT
.,.,TRBV7-2,TRBJ1-5,13,CASSLSDPQPQHF,TGTGCCAGCAGCTTATCGGACCCGCAGCCCCAGCATTTT
.,.,TRBV7-2,TRBJ2-7,13,CASSLALLQEQYF,TGTGCCAGCAGCTTAGCGCTCTTGCAAGAGCAGTACTTC
.,.,TRBV5-1,TRBJ2-5,13,CASSFQGIETQYF,TGCGCCAGCAGCTTTCAGGGGATAGAGACCCAGTACTTC
.,.,TRBV9,TRBJ1-2,18,CASSPPLDVNGPNYGYTF,TGTGCCAGCAGCCCCCCATTAGATGTAAACGGTCCTAACTATGGCTACACCTTC
.,.,TRBV27,TRBJ1-2,13,CASSLSYGQGYTF,TGTGCCAGCAGTTTATCGTATGGCCAGGGCTACACCTTC
.,.,TRBV5-8,TRBJ1-5,14,CASRVGGGKRAQHF,TGTGCCAGCAGAGTTGGAGGGGGAAAGAGGGCCCAGCATTTT
once,.,TRBV28,TRBJ1-2,15,CASGQPGPGNYGYTF,TGTGCCAGCGGCCAACCGGGACCGGGTAACTATGGCTACACCTTC
.,.,TRBV5-1,TRBJ1-2,15,CASSVSTVRNYGYTF,TGCGCCAGCAGCGTTTCAACAGTTCGGAACTATGGCTACACCTTC
.,.,TRBV28,TRBJ1-5,15,CASSLSQAGNQPQHF,TGTGCCAGCAGTTTAAGCCAAGCAGGCAATCAGCCCCAGCATTTT
few,.,TRBV6-1,TRBJ2-2,14,CASRVTGRSGELFF,TGTGCCAGCAGGGTGACAGGCCGGTCCGGGGAGCTGTTTTTT
.,.,TRBV5-4,TRBJ2-7,15,CASSLAPGHQHEQYF,TGTGCCAGCAGCTTGGCACCGGGACACCAGCACGAGCAGTACTTC
.,.,TRBV19,TRBJ2-2,14,CASSMAAHTGELFF,TGTGCCAGTAGTATGGCAGCACACACCGGGGAGCTGTTTTTT
.,.,TRBV5-1,TRBJ2-1,13,CASRMGSRTEQFF,TGCGCCAGCAGGATGGGTTCGCGGACAGAGCAGTTCTTC
few,TRBD1,TRBV18,TRBJ1-2,17,CASSPYNADRDSGGYTF,TGTGCCAGCTCACCATATAACGCCGACAGGGACAGCGGGGGCTACACCTTC
.,.,TRBV4-3,TRBJ2-7,16,CASSQDPAGTNYEQYF,TGCGCCAGCAGCCAAGATCCGGCGGGGACCAACTACGAGCAGTACTTC
.,.,TRBV11-2,TRBJ1-1,15,CASSLDPVGNTEAFF,TGTGCCAGCAGCTTAGATCCAGTTGGGAACACTGAAGCTTTCTTT
.,TRBD1,TRBV5-4,TRBJ1-2,14,CASSPGQGLRGYTF,TGTGCCAGCAGCCCGGGACAGGGATTGCGCGGCTACACCTTC
.,.,TRBV14,TRBJ2-3,13,CASSQVIIGTQYF,TGTGCCAGCAGCCAAGTCATAATTGGTACGCAGTATTTT
.,TRBD1,TRBV7-2,TRBJ1-5,15,CASSINVGQGQPQHF,TGTGCCAGCAGCATTAATGTGGGACAGGGGCAGCCCCAGCATTTT
.,TRBD2,TRBV7-9,TRBJ2-1,17,CASSLEGLASSYNEQFF,TGTGCCAGCAGCTTAGAGGGACTAGCAAGCTCCTACAATGAGCAGTTCTTC
once,.,TRBV7-9,TRBJ2-5,11,CASGQQETQYF,TGTGCCAGCGGACAGCAAGAGACCCAGTACTTC